The sequence of this T cell receptor beta chain was determined in a study of response to subunit inactivated influenza vaccine. TCRdb re-derived calls from the RT-PCR reads in MiXCR, one entry per CDR3 protein. In the table there are approximately 490,000 distinct CDR3 sequences, more than 7% of which are singletons. Study findings and constraints: Authors suggested that a seasonal influenza vaccination recruits few new T cells each time.

This clonotype was seen ten or more times. Its target is not known. The V end lost 0 bases, the J end lost 4 bases, and 10 bases lay between the germline ends. Germline V lookup: CDR1 SGHTA, CDR2 FQGNSA. The CDR3 totals 15 residues. The TCR was taken from a man between 50 and 69 years old who received an inactivated influenza vaccine. The rearrangement joins TRBV7-2 to TRBJ1-3; D is undetermined. The sequences come from PBMCs from blood, collected around 25 months after vaccination. CDR3 bases: TGTGCCAGCAGCTTAGCCGTTACCACAGGAAACACCATATATTTT. Residues: CASSLAVTTGNTIYF.